This entry lists 10 T cell receptor beta chains sequenced from one sample in a study of shared clonotypes between healthy human individuals. Data came from immunoSEQ multiplex PCR; TCRdb stores just in-frame clones and leaves some out. The repertoire holds about 1.5 million clones, with around 98% as singletons. The sequenced sample was naive CD4+ T cells sorted from blood. Subset here: CD45RA+ positively selected. Every receptor here comes from a man aged 25-40 years in good health.

The genes are TRBV5-1 and TRBJ2-3; D might be TRBD1 (5 bases). The CDR3 runs 17 residues. Looked up from germline, CDR1 is SGHRS and CDR2 is YFSETQ. Trimming shortened V by 1 base and J by 0 bases, and 15 bases separated the two germline ends. CDR3 sequence (DNA): TGCGCCAGCAGCTTGAGGGGTAGGGCAGATAGCACAGATACGCAGTATTTT. Amino acids: CASSLRGRADSTDTQYF. The whole variable domain, filled in from reference TRBV5-1 and TRBJ2-3, reads KAGVTQTPRYLIKTRGQQVTLSCSPISGHRSVSWYQQTPGQGLQFLFEYFSETQRNKGNFPGRFSGRQFSNSRSEMNVSTLELGDSALYLCASSLRGRADSTDTQYFGPGTRLTVL.

This clone was detected only once. This chain connects TRBV11-2 to TRBJ2-3, with D perhaps TRBD1 (6 bases). Germline CDR1 reads SGHAT; CDR2 reads FQNNGV. V was pared by 5 bases and J by 3 bases, with 12 bases between. There are 14 residues in the CDR3. The CDR3 DNA reads TGTGCCAGCAGCGGTAGGGACACGACAGATACGCAGTATTTT. The encoded protein is CASSGRDTTDTQYF.

The chain employs TRBV6-6 and TRBJ1-5; D not certain. Trimming shortened V by 8 bases and J by 0 bases, and 17 bases separated the two germline ends. The CDR3 loop spans 16 amino acids. CDR1 is MNHNY, CDR2 SVGAGI, per germline (reference sequence). The CDR3 DNA reads as TGTGCCAGCGCTTTAGTCGTCGGGGATAGCAATCAGCCCCAGCATTTT. Protein product: CASALVVGDSNQPQHF.

As concerns this clone: Other DNA sequences in the same sample also yield this CDR3. This chain connects TRBV11-2 to TRBJ2-1; no reliable D call. The CDR3 extends over 14 amino acids. With 3 bases removed from V and 0 bases from J, the gap between germline ends came to 6 bases. The germline V gene has CDR1 SGHAT and CDR2 FQNNGV. The CDR3, as DNA: TGTGCCAGCAGCTTTGGTGGCTCCTACAATGAGCAGTTCTTC. Amino acid sequence: CASSFGGSYNEQFF.

This chain uses TRBV11-3 with TRBJ1-1; no definite D call. The CDR3 covers 15 residues. Germline V gives CDR1 SGHNT, CDR2 YENEEA. The V end was cut by 4 bases, the J end by 6 bases, with 18 bases between. The DNA for the CDR3 is TGTGCCAGCAGCTCCTCCCCGACGCCAGGCGCTGAAGCTTTCTTT. Translation: CASSSSPTPGAEAFF. Drawing the rest from reference TRBV11-3 and TRBJ1-1, the complete variable domain is EAGVVQSPRYKIIEKKQPVAFWCNPISGHNTLYWYLQNLGQGPELLIRYENEEAVDDSQLPKDRFSAERLKGVDSTLKIQPAELGDSAVYLCASSSSPTPGAEAFFGQGTRLTVV.

The V gene is TRBV27, the J gene TRBJ2-1, with D possibly called TRBD1 or TRBD2 (5 bases each). The CDR3 has 15 amino acids. The V end was cut by 2 bases, the J end by 2 bases, with 10 bases between. Germline V gene lookup returns CDR1 MNHEY and CDR2 SMNVEV (reference sequence). In nucleotides, the CDR3 is TGTGCCAGCAGTTTAACGGGGACCACCTACAATGAGCAGTTCTTC. The encoded protein is CASSLTGTTYNEQFF.

The V gene is TRBV2, the J gene TRBJ2-1; 9 bases are a match to TRBD1. CDR1 and CDR2 (germline): SNHLY, FYNNEI. J gave up 2 bases and V 2 bases, and 7 bases lay outside the gene matches. The length of the CDR3 is 17 residues. DNA of the CDR3: TGTGCCAGCAGTGAAAAGACAGGGGGTAGGGCCTACAATGAGCAGTTCTTC. The encoded protein is CASSEKTGGRAYNEQFF.

J is TRBJ2-3 and V is TRBV7-9, with D unresolved. Germline CDR1 and CDR2: SEHNR and FQNEAQ (reference sequence). V lost 4 bases and J lost 0, with 8 bases in between. This CDR3 is 14 amino acids long. This CDR3 is CASSSATSTDTQYF. CDR3 DNA sequence: TGTGCCAGCAGCTCGGCAACTAGCACAGATACGCAGTATTTT.

The chain links TRBV5-1 to TRBJ2-2; no clear D gene. Germline V gene lookup returns CDR1 SGHRS and CDR2 YFSETQ. The CDR3 has 17 residues. V lost 0 bases and J lost 1, with 13 bases in between. In DNA, the CDR3 is TGCGCCAGCAGCTTGGGATTGGATCCGGTGAACACCGGGGAGCTGTTTTTT. This codes for CASSLGLDPVNTGELFF.

The V gene is TRBV4-3, the J gene TRBJ2-4; D might be TRBD1 (6 bases). Trimming removed 0 bases from V and 3 bases from J, with 18 bases in between. Germline CDR1 is LGHNA and CDR2 is YSLEER. The CDR3 has 18 residues. CDR3 sequence: CASSQDARGRGGKNIQYF. The CDR3 coding sequence is TGCGCCAGCAGCCAAGATGCGCGCGGCAGGGGCGGCAAAAACATTCAGTACTTC.